The 13 T cell receptor beta chains below come from one sample, sequenced in a study of OX40 agonist ivuxolimab in advanced cancers. The data were produced by immunoSEQ multiplex PCR, yet TCRdb's version contains in-frame clones alone and is incomplete. The sample holds approximately 28,000 clones, roughly 89% seen once. The sequencing used CD4+ or CD8+ T cells sorted from blood, collected in a trial of the OX40 agonist ivuxolimab. These receptors were obtained from an adult with an advanced solid tumor such as melanoma, head and neck, liver or kidney cancer.

This clone was seen a single time. The rearrangement links TRBV27 to TRBJ2-3; 10 bases are a match to TRBD2. J gave up 2 bases and V 7 bases, and 12 bases lay outside the gene matches. The germline V gene has CDR1 MNHEY and CDR2 SMNVEV (reference sequence). This CDR3 spans 17 amino acids. CDR3 sequence reads: CASTPAGTSAFTDTQYF. Written as DNA, the CDR3 is TGTGCCAGCACCCCCGCCGGGACTAGCGCCTTCACAGATACGCAGTATTTT.

The chain is built from TRBV19 and TRBJ1-5; no firm D call. V lost 3 bases and J lost 8, with 8 bases in between. Germline CDR1 is LNHDA and CDR2 is SQIVND (reference sequence). This CDR3 is 12 amino acids long. The CDR3 is CASSIGIEPQHF. For the CDR3, the DNA is TGTGCCAGTAGTATTGGAATTGAGCCCCAGCATTTT.

The V and J genes are TRBV2 and TRBJ1-5, with D unclear. The CDR3 extends over 14 amino acids. CDR1 is SNHLY and CDR2 is FYNNEI in the germline V gene. V shed 4 bases and J shed 5 bases, with 12 bases lying between them. CDR3 protein: CASSADIPHQPQHF. CDR3 bases: TGTGCCAGCAGTGCCGACATTCCCCATCAGCCCCAGCATTTT.

This clone showed up just once. The gene calls are TRBV7-9 and TRBJ2-1; 10 bases map to TRBD2. Germline lookup yields CDR1 SEHNR and CDR2 FQNEAQ (reference sequence). The V segment lost 1 base and the J segment 3 bases; nucleotides outside the gene matches: 3. The CDR3 totals 16 residues. The CDR3 loop is CASSLVGLAFYNEQFF. The CDR3 DNA is TGTGCCAGCAGCTTAGTGGGACTAGCGTTCTACAATGAGCAGTTCTTC.

As DNA, the CDR3 is TGTGCCAGCAGTTACACGTTGGCTTCTGAAGCTTTCTTT. Translation: CASSYTLASEAFF. The rearrangement links TRBV6-5 to TRBJ1-1; D gene ambiguous. Trimming took off 2 bases at V and 6 bases at J, with 10 bases between the two ends. CDR3 length: 13 amino acids. Germline assignment: CDR1 MNHEY and CDR2 SVGAGI.

V is TRBV27 and J is TRBJ2-7; possibly TRBD1 for D (5 bases). Germline V gives CDR1 MNHEY, CDR2 SMNVEV (reference sequence). V was trimmed by 5 bases and J by 2 bases, leaving 13 bases between them. This CDR3 comprises 14 residues. CDR3 DNA: TGTGCCAGCAGTCTTACAGGTGTTCCCTACGAGCAGTACTTC. Translation gives CASSLTGVPYEQYF.

The chain combines TRBV7-9 with TRBJ2-1; TRBD1 is a possible D gene (5 bases). The V gene's germline CDR1 is SEHNR and CDR2 FQNEAQ (reference sequence). V was clipped by 0 bases and J by 5 bases, with 8 bases between them. The CDR3 is 14 amino acids. For the CDR3, the DNA is TGTGCCAGCAGCTTAGCGGGGCTTAACAATGAGCAGTTCTTC. This gives the protein CASSLAGLNNEQFF.

V gene TRBV5-6 combines with J gene TRBJ1-5; no clear D. The CDR3 has 13 amino acids. V shed 0 bases and J shed 7 bases, with 8 bases lying between them. The germline gives CDR1 SGHDT, CDR2 YYEEEE. DNA of the CDR3: TGTGCCAGCAGCTTGGAAGGGAGGCAGCCCCAGCATTTT. Translating gives CASSLEGRQPQHF.

Here the CDR3 reads CASSLARTAKETQYF. CDR3 nucleotides: TGTGCCAGCAGCTTGGCCAGGACAGCGAAAGAGACCCAGTACTTC. The chain employs TRBV5-6 and TRBJ2-5; D may be TRBD1 (6 bases). The CDR3 is made up of 15 amino acids. Germline assignment: CDR1 SGHDT and CDR2 YYEEEE. V shed 0 bases and J shed 3 bases, with 12 bases lying between them.

This chain connects TRBV13 to TRBJ2-7, with D possibly TRBD1 on 5 matching bases. CDR3 length: 15 amino acids. Per germline, CDR1 PRHDT and CDR2 FYEKMQ (reference sequence). V gave up 0 bases and J gave up 6 bases, with 15 bases separating them. Written as DNA, the CDR3 is TGTGCCAGCAGCTTAGGCCTTGGCAGGGTAAGCGAGCAGTACTTC. Its translation is CASSLGLGRVSEQYF.

The V gene is TRBV25-1, the J gene TRBJ2-7; no reliable D call. The CDR3 extends over 13 amino acids. Trimming shortened V by 6 bases and J by 0 bases, and 9 bases separated the two germline ends. Germline assignment: CDR1 MGHDK and CDR2 SYGVNS. CDR3 sequence (DNA): TGTGCCAGCAGGAAACAGAGCTCCTACGAGCAGTACTTC. This codes for CASRKQSSYEQYF.

Only a few counts were recorded for this clone. The V and J genes are TRBV9 and TRBJ1-1; a weak D match, TRBD1 (5 bases). Trimming took off 1 base at V and 3 bases at J, with 13 bases between the two ends. The germline V gene has CDR1 SGDLS and CDR2 YYNGEE. This CDR3 spans 15 amino acids. Here the CDR3 reads CASSVSGGWDTEAFF. The CDR3 nucleotides are TGTGCCAGCAGCGTATCCGGGGGGTGGGACACTGAAGCTTTCTTT.

This clone appeared a few times. The genes are TRBV27 and TRBJ2-7, with D possibly being TRBD1 (5 bases). The germline gives CDR1 MNHEY, CDR2 SMNVEV (reference sequence). Trimming took off 6 bases at V and 4 bases at J, with 16 bases between the two ends. The CDR3 is 14 amino acids. The CDR3 sequence: CASRPQGYDYEQYF. DNA of the CDR3: TGTGCCAGCAGACCTCAGGGATATGATTACGAGCAGTACTTC.